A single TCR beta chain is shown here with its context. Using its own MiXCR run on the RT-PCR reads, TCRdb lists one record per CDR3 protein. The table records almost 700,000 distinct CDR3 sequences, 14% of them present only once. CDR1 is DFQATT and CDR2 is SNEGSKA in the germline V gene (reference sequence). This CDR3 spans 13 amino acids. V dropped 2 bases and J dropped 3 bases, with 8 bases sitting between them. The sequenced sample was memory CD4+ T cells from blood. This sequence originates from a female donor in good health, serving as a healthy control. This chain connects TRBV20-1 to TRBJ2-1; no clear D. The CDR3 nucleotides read TGCAGTGCTAGACTTAGGATCTACAATGAGCAGTTCTTC. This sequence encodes CSARLRIYNEQFF.